This TCR beta chain was identified in a study of Ad26.COV2.S vaccination and SARS-CoV-2 variants. The study, taken as a whole, reports: Vaccine recipients showed a spike-specific TCR breadth that was higher than in placebo recipients. Substantial post-vaccination breadth of spike-specific CD8+ and CD4+ T cell responses was reported. Total responses of T cells may have been underestimated by the analyses of TCR breadth and depth. It was found that vaccine and placebo recipients had similar non-spike TCR breadth.

This CDR3 has 15 amino acids. Trimming stripped 0 bases from V and 5 bases from J, with 14 bases between. CDR1 is SGHRS and CDR2 is YFSETQ in the germline V gene. Here immunoSEQ multiplex PCR was the method, and the copy in TCRdb shows in-frame clones only, minus some. This sample yields 150,000 to 200,000 clones, of which roughly 89% are seen a single time; 4.5% to 7.5% belongs to the top ten. A remark on this clone: Its antigen is as yet unknown.

The receptor was derived from a human donor who had recovered from COVID-19. J is TRBJ1-1 and V is TRBV5-1; no reliable D call. Sequenced here: peripheral blood, sampled after recovery from COVID-19. The CDR3 region is CASSLAGRDGTEAFF. The CDR3 nucleotides read TGCGCCAGCAGCTTGGCCGGTAGGGATGGGACTGAAGCTTTCTTT.